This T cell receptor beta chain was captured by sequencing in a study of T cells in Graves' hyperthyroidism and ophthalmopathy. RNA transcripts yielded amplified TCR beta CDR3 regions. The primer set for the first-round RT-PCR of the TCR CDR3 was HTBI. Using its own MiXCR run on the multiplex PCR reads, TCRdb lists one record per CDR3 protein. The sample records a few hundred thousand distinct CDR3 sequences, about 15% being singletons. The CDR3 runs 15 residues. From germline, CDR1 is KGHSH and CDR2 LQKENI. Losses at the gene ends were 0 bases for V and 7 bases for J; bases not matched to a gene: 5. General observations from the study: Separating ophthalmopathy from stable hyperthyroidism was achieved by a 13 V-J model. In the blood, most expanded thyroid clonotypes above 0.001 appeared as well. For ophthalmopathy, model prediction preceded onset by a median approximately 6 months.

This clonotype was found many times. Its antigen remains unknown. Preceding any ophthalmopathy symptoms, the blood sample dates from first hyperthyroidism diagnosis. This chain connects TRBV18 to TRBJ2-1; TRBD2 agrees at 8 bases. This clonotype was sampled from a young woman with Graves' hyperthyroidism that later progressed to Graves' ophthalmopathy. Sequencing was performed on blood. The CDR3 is CASSPPAGAGNEQFF. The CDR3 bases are TGTGCCAGCTCACCACCAGCGGGAGCTGGAAATGAGCAGTTCTTC.